One and the same sample provided the 6 T cell receptor beta chains below, sequenced in a study of blood T cell repertoires in COVID-19. Clones were read by immunoSEQ multiplex PCR, and TCRdb kept only the in-frame ones, dropping some. The sample shows roughly 150,000 clones, roughly 88% of them seen only once. Specimen: peripheral blood. Receptors were obtained from a woman aged 50 to 65 with acute or convalescent COVID-19.

CDR3 in DNA: TGTGCCAGCAGCCAAGAACTAGCGGGGGGCGGTATGAGCTCCTACGAGCAGTACTTC. This gives the protein CASSQELAGGGMSSYEQYF. This chain uses TRBV4-2 with TRBJ2-7, with TRBD2 matching over 12 bases. The CDR3 covers 19 residues. CDR1 is LGHNA, CDR2 YNFKEQ, per germline. With 0 bases clipped from V and 0 bases from J, the junction kept 9 bases outside the gene matches.

The V and J genes are TRBV6-5 and TRBJ2-3; 9 nucleotides align to TRBD1. This CDR3 comprises 14 residues. Per the germline V gene, CDR1 is MNHEY and CDR2 is SVGAGI. Trimming cost V 7 bases and J 4 bases; bases outside gene matches: 6. CDR3 DNA sequence: TGTGCCAGCACCAAGACAGGGGGGGCAGATACGCAGTATTTT. It translates to CASTKTGGADTQYF.

V and J are TRBV27 and TRBJ1-2, with D perhaps matching TRBD1 (6 bases). Trimming cost V 5 bases and J 4 bases, with 14 bases left between them. CDR1 is MNHEY and CDR2 is SMNVEV in the germline V gene (reference sequence). This CDR3 region has 14 residues. CDR3 amino acids: CASSPRRGFYGYTF. The CDR3, as DNA: TGTGCCAGCAGTCCCCGCAGGGGTTTCTATGGCTACACCTTC.

The V and J genes are TRBV7-2 and TRBJ1-6; 10 bases line up with TRBD1. The CDR3 consists of 15 residues. With 5 bases clipped from V and 10 bases from J, the junction kept 8 bases outside the gene matches. Germline V gene sequence: CDR1 SGHTA, CDR2 FQGNSA. Written as DNA, the CDR3 is TGTGCCAGCAGCCATAGACAGGGGGCACAATCACCCCTCCACTTT. The encoded protein is CASSHRQGAQSPLHF.

This clone was counted a single time. This rearrangement joins TRBV4-2 to TRBJ2-3, with 8 bases lining up with TRBD2. Looked up from germline, CDR1 is LGHNA and CDR2 is YNFKEQ. This CDR3 is built from 16 residues. The trim removed 4 bases at V and 1 base at J, leaving 7 bases unmatched. The CDR3 region is CASSLIAGIGTDTQYF. CDR3 sequence (DNA): TGTGCCAGCAGCCTTATAGCGGGAATCGGCACAGATACGCAGTATTTT.

This clone was observed a few times. The genes are TRBV19 and TRBJ2-7; D is unclear. V lost 4 bases and J lost 0, with 10 bases in between. CDR1 is LNHDA, CDR2 SQIVND, per germline (reference sequence). The CDR3 contains 14 residues. The CDR3 bases are TGTGCCAGTAGTAGAACAAAAAGCTCCTACGAGCAGTACTTC. The encoded protein is CASSRTKSSYEQYF.